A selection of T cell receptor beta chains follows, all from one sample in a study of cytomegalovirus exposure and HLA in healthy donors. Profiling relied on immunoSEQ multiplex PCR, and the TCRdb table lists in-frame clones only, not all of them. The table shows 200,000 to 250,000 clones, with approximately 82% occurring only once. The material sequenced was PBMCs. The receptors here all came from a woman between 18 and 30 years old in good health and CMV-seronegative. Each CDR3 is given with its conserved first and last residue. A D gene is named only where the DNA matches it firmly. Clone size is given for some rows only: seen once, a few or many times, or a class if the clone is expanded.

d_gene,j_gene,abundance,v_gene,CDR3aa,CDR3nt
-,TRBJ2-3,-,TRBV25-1,CATHPTDTQYF,TGTGCCACCCATCCCACAGATACGCAGTATTTT
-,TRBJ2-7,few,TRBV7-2,CASSLAIGGTYEQYF,TGTGCCAGCAGCTTAGCGATTGGCGGCACCTACGAGCAGTACTTC
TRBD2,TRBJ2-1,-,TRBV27,CASSFLRGRGLAGRGSYNEQFF,TGTGCCAGCAGTTTCCTCAGGGGTCGGGGACTAGCGGGGAGGGGCTCCTACAATGAGCAGTTCTTC
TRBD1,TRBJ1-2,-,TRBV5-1,CASSGQVANYGYTF,TGCGCCAGCAGCGGACAGGTTGCTAACTATGGCTACACCTTC
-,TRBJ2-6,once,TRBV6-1,CASSDRSSGANVLTF,TGTGCCAGCAGTGACAGGAGCTCTGGGGCCAACGTCCTGACTTTC
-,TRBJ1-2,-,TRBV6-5,CASTQGRGYTF,TGTGCCAGCACTCAGGGAAGGGGCTACACCTTC
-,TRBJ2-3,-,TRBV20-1,CSAREDTQYF,TGCAGTGCTAGGGAGGATACGCAGTATTTT
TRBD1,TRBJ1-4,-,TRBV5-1,CASSTGGENEKLFF,TGCGCCAGCTCCACAGGGGGGGAAAATGAAAAACTGTTTTTT
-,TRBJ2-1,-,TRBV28,CASSFSRDPNNEQFF,TGTGCCAGCAGTTTCAGCCGGGACCCTAACAATGAGCAGTTCTTC
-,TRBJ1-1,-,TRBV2,CASIGGGLNTEAFF,TGTGCCAGCATTGGGGGGGGATTGAACACTGAAGCTTTCTTT
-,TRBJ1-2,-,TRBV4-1,CASSQGKGWYTNYGYTF,TGCGCCAGCAGCCAAGGAAAGGGATGGTACACTAACTATGGCTACACCTTC
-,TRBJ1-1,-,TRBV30,CAWRAENTEAFF,TGTGCCTGGAGAGCTGAGAACACTGAAGCTTTCTTT
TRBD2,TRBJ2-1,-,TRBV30,CAWSVAGGLNEQFF,TGTGCCTGGAGTGTAGCGGGAGGTCTCAATGAGCAGTTCTTC
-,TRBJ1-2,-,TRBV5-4,CASSAQMRENYGYTF,TGTGCCAGCAGCGCCCAAATGAGGGAAAACTATGGCTACACCTTC
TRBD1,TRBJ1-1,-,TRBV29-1,CSVEFGTGATEAFF,TGCAGCGTTGAATTCGGGACAGGGGCCACTGAAGCTTTCTTT
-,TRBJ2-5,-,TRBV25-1,CASSPGQTRETQYF,TGTGCCAGCAGTCCGGGACAGACTAGGGAGACCCAGTACTTC
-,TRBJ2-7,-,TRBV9,CASSVSPGGYEQYF,TGTGCCAGCAGCGTAAGCCCTGGAGGATACGAGCAGTACTTC
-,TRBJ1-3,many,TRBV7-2,CASSLAGSSGNTIYF,TGTGCCAGCAGCTTAGCCGGTAGCTCTGGAAACACCATATATTTT
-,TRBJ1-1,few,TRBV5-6,CASSLGLQGTEAFF,TGTGCCAGCAGCTTGGGACTACAAGGGACTGAAGCTTTCTTT
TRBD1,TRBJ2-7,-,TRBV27,CASSPPGQGTYEQYF,TGTGCCAGCAGTCCGCCGGGACAGGGGACCTACGAGCAGTACTTC
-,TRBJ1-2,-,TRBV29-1,CSALRGGSLGGYTF,TGCAGCGCCCTAAGGGGGGGAAGTTTAGGCGGCTACACCTTC
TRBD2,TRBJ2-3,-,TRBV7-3,CASSFRDYRDTQYF,TGTGCCAGCAGCTTCCGGGACTACCGAGATACGCAGTATTTT
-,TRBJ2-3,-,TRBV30,CAGGRTDTQYF,TGTGCCGGGGGCCGCACAGATACGCAGTATTTT
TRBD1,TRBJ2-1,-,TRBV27,CASRTEDRGIRYEQFF,TGTGCCAGCCGAACCGAGGACAGGGGGATTAGGTATGAGCAGTTCTTC
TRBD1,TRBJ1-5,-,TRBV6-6,CASSTGVSNQPQHF,TGTGCCAGCAGCACAGGGGTGAGCAATCAGCCCCAGCATTTT
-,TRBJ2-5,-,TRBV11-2,CASSSSWGGHSQETQYF,TGTGCCAGCAGCTCGAGTTGGGGTGGCCACTCTCAAGAGACCCAGTACTTC
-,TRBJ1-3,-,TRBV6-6,CASNERSTPFYF,TGTGCCAGCAATGAGAGGTCGACCCCCTTTTATTTT
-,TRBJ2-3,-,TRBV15,CATSSTFGVGDTQYF,TGTGCCACCAGCAGCACATTCGGAGTCGGGGATACGCAGTATTTT
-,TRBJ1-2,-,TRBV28,CASITISGANYGYTF,TGTGCCAGCATAACTATCTCGGGCGCAAACTATGGCTACACCTTC
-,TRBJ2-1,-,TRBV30,CAWKEGESYNEQFF,TGTGCCTGGAAAGAAGGGGAATCCTACAATGAGCAGTTCTTC
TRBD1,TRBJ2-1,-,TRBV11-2,CASSLVSTGVQYNEQFF,TGTGCCAGCAGCTTAGTATCGACAGGGGTCCAATACAATGAGCAGTTCTTC
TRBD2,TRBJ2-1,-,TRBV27,CASRYERGAYNEQFF,TGTGCCAGCCGCTACGAGCGGGGGGCCTACAATGAGCAGTTCTTC
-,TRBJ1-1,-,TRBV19,CASLQGYDTEAFF,TGTGCCAGTCTACAGGGCTACGACACTGAAGCTTTCTTT
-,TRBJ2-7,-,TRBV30,CAWTTSGRSSYEQYF,TGTGCCTGGACCACCTCGGGCAGGTCCTCCTACGAGCAGTACTTC
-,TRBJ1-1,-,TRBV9,CASSVDPGMETEAFF,TGTGCCAGCAGCGTAGATCCGGGGATGGAGACTGAAGCTTTCTTT
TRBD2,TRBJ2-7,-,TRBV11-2,CASRTGLAGGMEQYF,TGTGCCAGCAGAACGGGACTAGCGGGGGGGATGGAGCAGTACTTC
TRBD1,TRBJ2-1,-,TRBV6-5,CASSRKGTGRDEQFF,TGTGCCAGCAGCAGAAAAGGGACAGGAAGGGATGAGCAGTTCTTC
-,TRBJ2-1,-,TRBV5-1,CASAPGQLNEQFF,TGCGCCAGCGCCCCGGGGCAGCTCAATGAGCAGTTCTTC
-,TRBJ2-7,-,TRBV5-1,CASSPLAVTYEQYF,TGCGCCAGCAGCCCATTAGCGGTAACCTACGAGCAGTACTTC
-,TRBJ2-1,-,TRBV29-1,CSVVGQGTLDEQFF,TGCAGCGTTGTAGGTCAGGGGACCTTAGATGAGCAGTTCTTC
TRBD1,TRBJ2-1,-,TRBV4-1,CASSWTGTGYLSSYNEQFF,TGCGCCAGCAGCTGGACCGGGACAGGGTACTTGTCCTCCTACAATGAGCAGTTCTTC
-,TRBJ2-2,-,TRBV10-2,CASSGPANTGELFF,TGCGCCAGCAGTGGACCCGCGAACACCGGGGAGCTGTTTTTT
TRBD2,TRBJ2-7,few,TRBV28,CASSVSLAGATYF,TGTGCCAGCAGCGTGAGTCTAGCGGGAGCAACGTACTTC
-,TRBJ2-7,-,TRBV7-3,CASSPSSQQEQYF,TGTGCCAGCAGCCCGAGTAGTCAGCAAGAGCAGTACTTC
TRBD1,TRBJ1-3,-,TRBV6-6,CASSLQGPSGNTIYF,TGTGCCAGCAGTTTACAGGGGCCCTCTGGAAACACCATATATTTT
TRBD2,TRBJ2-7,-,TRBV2,CASTRTSVDSEQYF,TGTGCCAGCACCAGGACTAGCGTGGATAGCGAGCAGTACTTC
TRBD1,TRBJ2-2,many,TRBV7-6,CASSATGVNTGELFF,TGTGCCAGCAGCGCCACAGGGGTCAACACCGGGGAGCTGTTTTTT
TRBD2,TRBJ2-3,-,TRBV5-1,CASRPGLAGVGDTQYF,TGCGCCAGCAGACCCGGACTAGCGGGAGTGGGGGATACGCAGTATTTT
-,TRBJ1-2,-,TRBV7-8,CASILKPGTHYGYTF,TGTGCCAGCATCCTCAAACCCGGGACTCACTATGGCTACACCTTC
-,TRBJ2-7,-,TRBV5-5,CASSLSPVWGHDEQYF,TGTGCCAGCAGCTTGTCGCCCGTGTGGGGGCACGACGAGCAGTACTTC
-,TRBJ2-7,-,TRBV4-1,CASSQPTTGRYEQYF,TGCGCCAGCAGCCAACCCACGACAGGCCGCTACGAGCAGTACTTC
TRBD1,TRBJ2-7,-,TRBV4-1,CASSQLGQGAGEQYF,TGCGCCAGCAGCCAGCTTGGACAGGGGGCGGGTGAGCAGTACTTC
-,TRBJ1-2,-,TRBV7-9,CASSLVGRRGADYGYTF,TGTGCCAGCAGCTTAGTAGGCCGCAGGGGAGCGGACTATGGCTACACCTTC
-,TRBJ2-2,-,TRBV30,CAWSIRDIHTGELFF,TGTGCCTGGAGTATCCGGGACATTCACACCGGGGAGCTGTTTTTT
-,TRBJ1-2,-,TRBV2,CASTKEGPNYGYTF,TGTGCCAGCACCAAGGAGGGGCCGAACTATGGCTACACCTTC
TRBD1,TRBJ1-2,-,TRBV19,CASSTGDRAIYGYTF,TGTGCCAGTAGTACGGGGGACAGGGCGATCTATGGCTACACCTTC
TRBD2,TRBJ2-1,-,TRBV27,CASSPRTSGFPAGNEQFF,TGTGCCAGCAGTCCCCGGACTAGCGGTTTCCCTGCGGGGAATGAGCAGTTCTTC